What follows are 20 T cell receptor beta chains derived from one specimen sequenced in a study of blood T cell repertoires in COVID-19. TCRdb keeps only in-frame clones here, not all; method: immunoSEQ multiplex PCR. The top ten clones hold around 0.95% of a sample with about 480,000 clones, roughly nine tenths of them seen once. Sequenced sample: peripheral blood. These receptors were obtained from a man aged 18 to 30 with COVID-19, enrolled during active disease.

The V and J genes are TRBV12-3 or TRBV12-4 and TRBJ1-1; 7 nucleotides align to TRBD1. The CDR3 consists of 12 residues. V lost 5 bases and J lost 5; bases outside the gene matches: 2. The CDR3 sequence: CASSQTGTEAFF. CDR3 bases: TGTGCCAGCAGTCAGACAGGGACTGAAGCTTTCTTT.

CDR3 residues: CASSVGPEGYGYTF. The CDR3 region has the DNA TGTGCCAGCAGTGTTGGGCCGGAGGGCTATGGCTACACCTTC. The gene calls are TRBV2 and TRBJ1-2; D remains ambiguous. V lost 4 bases and J 4 bases, leaving 13 bases between the germline ends. Germline lookup yields CDR1 SNHLY and CDR2 FYNNEI. CDR3 length: 14 residues.

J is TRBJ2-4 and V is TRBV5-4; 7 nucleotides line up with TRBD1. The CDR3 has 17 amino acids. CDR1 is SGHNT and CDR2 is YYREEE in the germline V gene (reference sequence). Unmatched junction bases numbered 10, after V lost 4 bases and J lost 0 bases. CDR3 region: CASSEKQGSLAKNIQYF. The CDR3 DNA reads TGTGCCAGCAGCGAGAAACAGGGGTCACTAGCCAAAAACATTCAGTACTTC.

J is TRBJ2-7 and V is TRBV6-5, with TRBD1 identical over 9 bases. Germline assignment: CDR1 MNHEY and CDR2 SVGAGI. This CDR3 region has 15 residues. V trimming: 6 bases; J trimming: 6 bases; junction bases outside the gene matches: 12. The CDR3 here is CASSTTGTGTGEQYF. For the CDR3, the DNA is TGTGCCAGCAGCACAACCGGGACAGGGACCGGCGAGCAGTACTTC.

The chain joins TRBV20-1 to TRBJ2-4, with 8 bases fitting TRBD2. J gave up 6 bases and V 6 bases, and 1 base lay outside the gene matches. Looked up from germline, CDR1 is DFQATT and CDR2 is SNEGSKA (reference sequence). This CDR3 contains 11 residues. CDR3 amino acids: CSAAGGNIQYF. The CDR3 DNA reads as TGCAGTGCGGCGGGGGGAAACATTCAGTACTTC.

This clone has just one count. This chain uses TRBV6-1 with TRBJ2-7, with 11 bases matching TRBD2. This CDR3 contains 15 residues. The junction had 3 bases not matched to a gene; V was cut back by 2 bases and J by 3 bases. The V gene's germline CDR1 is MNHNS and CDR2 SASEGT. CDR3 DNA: TGTGCCAGCAGTGAAAGACTAGCGGGAATCTACGAGCAGTACTTC. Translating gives CASSERLAGIYEQYF.

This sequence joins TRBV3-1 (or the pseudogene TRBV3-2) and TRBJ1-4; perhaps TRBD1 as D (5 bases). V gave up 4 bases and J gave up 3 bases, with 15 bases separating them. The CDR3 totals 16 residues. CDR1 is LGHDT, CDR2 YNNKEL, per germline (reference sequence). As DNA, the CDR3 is TGTGCCAGCAGCCCGGAAGGGGCCCGGGCTAATGAAAAACTGTTTTTT. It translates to CASSPEGARANEKLFF.

This chain's CDR3 is CASSSHSGEGSEQFF. CDR3 in DNA: TGTGCCAGCAGTTCTCATAGCGGGGAGGGCAGTGAGCAGTTCTTC. This chain connects TRBV6-6 to TRBJ2-1; 8 bases align to TRBD2. This CDR3 is 15 amino acids long. The V segment lost 4 bases and the J segment 9 bases; nucleotides outside the gene matches: 11. CDR1 is MNHNY and CDR2 is SVGAGI in the germline V gene (reference sequence).

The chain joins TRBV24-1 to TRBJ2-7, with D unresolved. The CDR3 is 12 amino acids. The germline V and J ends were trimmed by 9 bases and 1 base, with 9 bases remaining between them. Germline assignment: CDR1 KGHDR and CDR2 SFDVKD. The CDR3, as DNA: TGTGCCACCGCTTCAACATCCTACGAGCAGTACTTC. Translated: CATASTSYEQYF.

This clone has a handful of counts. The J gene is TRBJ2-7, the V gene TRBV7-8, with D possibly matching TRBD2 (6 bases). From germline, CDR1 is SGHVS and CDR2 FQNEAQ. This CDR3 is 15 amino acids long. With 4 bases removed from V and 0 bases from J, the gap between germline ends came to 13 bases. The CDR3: CASSSAGLISYEQYF. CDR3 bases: TGTGCCAGCAGCTCGGCGGGACTCATCTCCTACGAGCAGTACTTC.

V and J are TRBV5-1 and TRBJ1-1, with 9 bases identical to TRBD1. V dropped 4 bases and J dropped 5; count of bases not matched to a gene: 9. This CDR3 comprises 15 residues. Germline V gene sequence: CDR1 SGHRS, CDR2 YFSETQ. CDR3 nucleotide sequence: TGCGCCAGCAGCGCCCTACAGGGGGCGAATACTGAAGCTTTCTTT. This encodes CASSALQGANTEAFF.

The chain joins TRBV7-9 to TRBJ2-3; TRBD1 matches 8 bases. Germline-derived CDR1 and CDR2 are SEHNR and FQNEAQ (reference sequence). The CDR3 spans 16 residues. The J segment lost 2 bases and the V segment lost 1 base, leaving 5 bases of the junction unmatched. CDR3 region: CASSLGQGANTDTQYF. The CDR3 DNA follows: TGTGCCAGCAGCTTAGGCCAGGGGGCGAACACAGATACGCAGTATTTT.

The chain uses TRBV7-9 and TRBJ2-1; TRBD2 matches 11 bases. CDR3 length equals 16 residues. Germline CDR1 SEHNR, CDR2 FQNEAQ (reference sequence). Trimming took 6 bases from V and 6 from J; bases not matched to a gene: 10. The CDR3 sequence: CASSPIIAGGPNEQFF. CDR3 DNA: TGTGCCAGCAGTCCGATTATAGCGGGGGGGCCCAATGAGCAGTTCTTC.

The CDR3 DNA is TGTGCCAGCAGACCAATCATTGCCCCGGATGGCTACACCTTC. It specifies CASRPIIAPDGYTF. The genes are TRBV6-5 and TRBJ1-2, with D hard to call. Trimming took off 6 bases at V and 6 bases at J, with 17 bases between the two ends. This CDR3 contains 14 residues. In germline, CDR1 is MNHEY, CDR2 SVGAGI.

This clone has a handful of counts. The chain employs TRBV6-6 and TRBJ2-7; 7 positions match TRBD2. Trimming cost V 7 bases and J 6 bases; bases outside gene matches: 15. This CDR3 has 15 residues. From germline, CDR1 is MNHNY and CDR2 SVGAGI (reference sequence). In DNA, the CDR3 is TGTGCCAGCAACAGCGGGACCCCACTTACGAGCGAGCAGTACTTC. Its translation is CASNSGTPLTSEQYF.

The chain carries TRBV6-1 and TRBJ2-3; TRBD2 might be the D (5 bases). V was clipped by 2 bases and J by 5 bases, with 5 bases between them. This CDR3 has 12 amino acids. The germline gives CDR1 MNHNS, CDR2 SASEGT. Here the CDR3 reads CASSERGDTQYF. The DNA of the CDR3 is TGTGCCAGCAGTGAACGGGGAGATACGCAGTATTTT.

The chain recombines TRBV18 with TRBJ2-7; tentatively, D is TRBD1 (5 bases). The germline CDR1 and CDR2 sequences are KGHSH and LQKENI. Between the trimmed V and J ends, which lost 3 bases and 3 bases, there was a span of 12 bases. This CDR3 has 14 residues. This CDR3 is CASSPQTENYEQYF. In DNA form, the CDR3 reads TGTGCCAGCTCACCCCAGACAGAAAACTACGAGCAGTACTTC.

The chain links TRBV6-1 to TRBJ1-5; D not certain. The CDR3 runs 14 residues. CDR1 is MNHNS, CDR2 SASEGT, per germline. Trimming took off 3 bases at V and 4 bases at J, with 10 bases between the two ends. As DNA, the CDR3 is TGTGCCAGCAGTGAGGGCGGGTCTAATCAGCCCCAGCATTTT. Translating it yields CASSEGGSNQPQHF.

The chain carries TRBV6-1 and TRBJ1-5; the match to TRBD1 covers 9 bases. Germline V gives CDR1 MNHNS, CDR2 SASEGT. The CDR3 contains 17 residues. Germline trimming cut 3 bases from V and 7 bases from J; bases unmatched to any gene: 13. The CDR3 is CASSEPPPGQGAQPQHF. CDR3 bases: TGTGCCAGCAGTGAGCCACCACCGGGACAGGGAGCCCAGCCCCAGCATTTT.

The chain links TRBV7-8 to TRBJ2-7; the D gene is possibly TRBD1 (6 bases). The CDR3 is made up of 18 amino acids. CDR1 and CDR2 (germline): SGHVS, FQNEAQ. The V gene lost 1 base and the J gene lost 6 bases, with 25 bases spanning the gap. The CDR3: CASSLDGWSAQGRGEQYF. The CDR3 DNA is TGTGCCAGCAGCTTAGACGGTTGGAGCGCACAGGGAAGGGGCGAGCAGTACTTC. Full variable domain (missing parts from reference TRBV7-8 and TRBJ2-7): GAGVSQSPRYKVAKRGQDVALRCDPISGHVSLFWYQQALGQGPEFLTYFQNEAQLDKSGLPSDRFFAERPEGSVSTLKIQRTQQEDSAVYLCASSLDGWSAQGRGEQYFGPGTRLTVT.